Below are 21 T cell receptor beta chains sequenced from a single sample in a study of post-analysis software for immune sequencing data. Unique molecular identifiers tagged the TCR beta cDNA libraries. TCRdb re-analysed the PCR reads in MiXCR, keeping a single row per CDR3 protein. The table records over 300,000 distinct CDR3 sequences, approximately 38% of them present only once. Points from the study as a whole: Higher frequency in patients than in controls was seen for about five TRBV segments, with TRBV5-6, TRBV5-1 and TRBV20-1 among them.

For these receptors, no antigen is known. Specimen: blood. Receptors originate from a girl aged 5-17 years with multiple sclerosis.

V and J are TRBV7-9 and TRBJ1-2, with 7 bases that match TRBD1. Germline CDR1 reads SEHNR; CDR2 reads FQNEAQ (reference sequence). This CDR3 is 15 amino acids long. Trimming at V came to 3 bases and at J to 4 bases, leaving 8 bases not matched to a gene. CDR3 region: CASSFGQDHLYGYTF. The CDR3 DNA sequence: TGTGCCAGCAGCTTCGGACAGGACCACCTCTATGGCTACACCTTC.

J is TRBJ1-2 and V is TRBV7-9, with D maybe TRBD1 (6 bases). This CDR3 contains 14 residues. Germline V lookup: CDR1 SEHNR, CDR2 FQNEAQ (reference sequence). Trimming stripped 5 bases from V and 6 bases from J, with 16 bases between. In DNA, the CDR3 is TGTGCCAGCAGCCCTAAAAAACAGGGACATGGCTACACCTTC. Its protein is CASSPKKQGHGYTF.

CDR3 sequence (DNA): TGCAGCGTTGAAAGGGCAGGGGGTACCTACGAGCAGTACTTC. The encoded protein is CSVERAGGTYEQYF. V usage is TRBV29-1 and J usage is TRBJ2-7, with 7 bases matching TRBD1. Per the germline V gene, CDR1 is SQVTM and CDR2 is ANQGSEA. The trim removed 2 bases at V and 2 bases at J, leaving 6 bases unmatched. CDR3 length: 14 residues.

This clonotype turned up a few times. J is TRBJ1-2 and V is TRBV6-5; maybe TRBD1 (6 bases). Trimming left V 0 bases short and J 10 bases short, with 15 bases between. The CDR3 is made up of 14 amino acids. CDR1 and CDR2 from the germline V gene are MNHEY and SVGAGI. CDR3 region: CASSYSIAGEDYTF. The CDR3 region has the DNA TGTGCCAGCAGTTACTCGATAGCAGGGGAGGACTACACCTTC.

This clonotype was recorded a few times. The rearrangement joins TRBV14 to TRBJ1-1; D unresolved. Trimming cost V 10 bases and J 1 base, with 16 bases left between them. Germline V lookup: CDR1 SGHDN, CDR2 FVKESK. The CDR3 length is 14 residues. CDR3: CAILRAGRNTEAFF. The CDR3 nucleotides are TGTGCCATTTTAAGAGCGGGCCGGAACACTGAAGCTTTCTTT.

The rearrangement joins TRBV6-5 to TRBJ2-2; 7 positions agree with TRBD2. J gave up 6 bases and V 4 bases, and 11 bases lay outside the gene matches. Germline CDR1 is MNHEY and CDR2 is SVGAGI. This CDR3 is 16 amino acids long. The CDR3 DNA follows: TGTGCCAGCAGTTGGCTCGGGACTACTATATCCGGGGAGCTGTTTTTT. Translation gives CASSWLGTTISGELFF.

J is TRBJ2-7 and V is TRBV3-1; 7 nucleotides line up with TRBD1. The J segment lost 3 bases and the V segment lost 6 bases, leaving 11 bases of the junction unmatched. From germline, CDR1 is LGHDT and CDR2 YNNKEL (reference sequence). CDR3 length equals 15 residues. CDR3 loop: CASSPTDRARYEQYF. Here the CDR3 DNA reads TGTGCCAGCAGTCCAACCGACAGGGCGCGCTACGAGCAGTACTTC.

The genes are TRBV12-3 or TRBV12-4 and TRBJ2-1, with 7 bases that match TRBD2. The CDR3 is 16 residues long. The junction had 13 bases not matched to a gene; V was cut back by 6 bases and J by 5 bases. CDR3 protein: CASSWWGGNRHNEQFF. The CDR3 DNA follows: TGTGCCAGCAGCTGGTGGGGGGGGAATAGGCACAATGAGCAGTTCTTC.

The rearrangement joins TRBV20-1 to TRBJ2-7; 8 nucleotides align to TRBD2. The CDR3 has 14 amino acids. Germline CDR1 reads DFQATT; CDR2 reads SNEGSKA (reference sequence). The V gene end was trimmed by 6 bases and the J gene end by 0 bases; junction bases not matched to a gene: 7. The CDR3 region has the DNA TGCAGTGCCGGGAGCGGGGGTTACTCCTACGAGCAGTACTTC. Its translation: CSAGSGGYSYEQYF.

The chain combines TRBV19 with TRBJ2-1; 7 nucleotides agree with TRBD2. V was clipped by 4 bases and J by 6 bases; unmatched bases: 9. The CDR3 extends over 15 amino acids. Germline V lookup: CDR1 LNHDA, CDR2 SQIVND (reference sequence). The CDR3, as DNA: TGTGCCAGTAGTACCCGGTGGGAGGGGAGCAATGAGCAGTTCTTC. Encoded protein: CASSTRWEGSNEQFF.

This clonotype turned up a few times. The gene calls are TRBV7-9 and TRBJ2-5; 9 nucleotides align to TRBD1. TRBJ2-7 explains the end of the DNA better; the J call may be wrong. The germline CDR1 and CDR2 sequences are SEHNR and FQNEAQ (reference sequence). The CDR3 runs to 16 residues. The CDR3 nucleotides are TGTGCCAGCAGCTTAGACCCGGGACAGGGTCCCTACGAGCAGTACTTC. This translates into CASSLDPGQGPYEQYF.

This clonotype was seen only once. CDR3 loop: CASSQDPGQGAGNTEAFF. The CDR3 coding sequence is TGTGCCAGCAGCCAAGATCCGGGACAGGGGGCAGGGAACACTGAAGCTTTCTTT. The V and J genes are TRBV4-2 and TRBJ1-1; TRBD1 aligns across 12 bases. This CDR3 contains 18 residues. The germline V gene encodes CDR1 LGHNA and CDR2 YNFKEQ. J gave up 1 base and V 0 bases, and 6 bases lay outside the gene matches.

This clonotype turned up a few times. The chain employs TRBV6-6 and TRBJ2-7; TRBD2 might be the D (5 bases). The germline V and J ends were trimmed by 6 bases and 3 bases, with 12 bases remaining between them. The CDR3 loop spans 13 amino acids. In germline, CDR1 is MNHNY, CDR2 SVGAGI (reference sequence). This CDR3 reads CASSAMEDYEQYF. The CDR3 nucleotides are TGTGCCAGCAGCGCTATGGAGGACTACGAGCAGTACTTC.

The rearrangement links TRBV7-9 to TRBJ1-1; 7 positions agree with TRBD1. The CDR3 runs 14 residues. CDR1 SEHNR and CDR2 FQNEAQ come from the germline V gene (reference sequence). Trimming at V came to 6 bases and at J to 4 bases, leaving 8 bases not matched to a gene. Here the CDR3 reads CASRGQERGTEAFF. The DNA for the CDR3 is TGTGCCAGCAGAGGACAGGAAAGGGGCACTGAAGCTTTCTTT.

Here the CDR3 reads CSAPDRGNDQPQHF. CDR3 nucleotide sequence: TGCAGTGCTCCGGACAGGGGGAACGATCAGCCCCAGCATTTT. V is TRBV20-1 and J is TRBJ1-5; 10 bases line up with TRBD1. The germline CDR1 and CDR2 sequences are DFQATT and SNEGSKA (reference sequence). There are 14 residues in the CDR3. The V gene end was trimmed by 5 bases and the J gene end by 5 bases; junction bases not matched to a gene: 6.

This clonotype was counted a few times. V and J are TRBV5-1 and TRBJ2-7; tentatively, D is TRBD1 (6 bases). The CDR3 consists of 15 residues. Germline CDR1 reads SGHRS; CDR2 reads YFSETQ. Trimming stripped 0 bases from V and 7 bases from J, with 17 bases between. CDR3 residues: CASSLGDTPGEEQYF. In nucleotides, the CDR3 is TGCGCCAGCAGCTTGGGGGACACCCCTGGAGAGGAGCAGTACTTC. The full variable domain, in which reference TRBV5-1 and TRBJ2-7 provide the parts outside the CDR3, is KAGVTQTPRYLIKTRGQQVTLSCSPISGHRSVSWYQQTPGQGLQFLFEYFSETQRNKGNFPGRFSGRQFSNSRSEMNVSTLELGDSALYLCASSLGDTPGEEQYFGPGTRLTVT.

The J gene is TRBJ1-2, the V gene TRBV7-9; D is perhaps TRBD1 (5 bases). The CDR3 is made up of 14 amino acids. The germline gives CDR1 SEHNR, CDR2 FQNEAQ (reference sequence). V was pared by 7 bases and J by 3 bases, with 15 bases between. The CDR3 sequence: CASNPVGADYGYTF. Here the CDR3 DNA reads TGTGCCAGCAACCCCGTCGGGGCAGACTATGGCTACACCTTC.

This clonotype was observed once. The chain recombines TRBV25-1 with TRBJ1-2; 11 bases are a match to TRBD1. With 6 bases clipped from V and 5 bases from J, the junction kept 5 bases outside the gene matches. Germline V gene sequence: CDR1 MGHDK, CDR2 SYGVNS. The CDR3 is 14 residues long. This CDR3 is CASRLGQGVYGYTF. CDR3 in DNA: TGTGCCAGCAGGCTGGGACAGGGGGTTTATGGCTACACCTTC.

CDR3 coding DNA: TGCGCCAGCAGCCATGTTGGACTAGCGGGATCGGAGACCCAGTACTTC. Its translation is CASSHVGLAGSETQYF. The rearrangement joins TRBV4-1 to TRBJ2-5, with 12 bases lining up with TRBD2. With V trimmed by 3 bases and J by 5 bases, 7 bases remained unmatched. This CDR3 spans 16 amino acids. Germline loops: CDR1 MGHRA, CDR2 YSYEKL.

A few counts support this clonotype. V gene TRBV3-1 combines with J gene TRBJ2-7; TRBD1 matches at 9 bases. The CDR3 totals 17 residues. Germline CDR1 is LGHDT and CDR2 is YNNKEL (reference sequence). V lost 2 bases to trimming and J lost 2 bases; unmatched junction nucleotides: 10. The chain's CDR3 is CASSQSHPGQGAYEQYF. The CDR3 region has the DNA TGTGCCAGCAGCCAAAGTCACCCGGGACAGGGAGCCTACGAGCAGTACTTC.

This clonotype was detected only a few times. The genes are TRBV4-2 and TRBJ2-1, with D perhaps TRBD2 (7 bases). V was shortened by 2 bases and J by 3 bases, with 14 bases between the two germline ends. Germline assignment: CDR1 LGHNA and CDR2 YNFKEQ. The CDR3 is 16 residues long. The CDR3 DNA follows: TGTGCCAGCAGCCAACCGGGCGGGGGCCGCTACAATGAGCAGTTCTTC. Protein product: CASSQPGGGRYNEQFF.